The T cell receptor (beta chain) described here comes from a study of T cell responses to AZD1222 COVID-19 vaccine. As regards this clone: The antigen is undetermined.

Study-wide points: Researchers took repertoire samples only after the peak T cell response had come.

CDR1 and CDR2 from the germline V gene are MNHNS and SASEGT. There are 16 residues in the CDR3. The V end was cut by 1 base, the J end by 0 bases, with 9 bases between. Assay used: immunoSEQ multiplex PCR; TCRdb lists only in-frame clones, some missing. The sample comprises 150,000 or so clones, around 88% of which are singletons, and about 3.7% rests with the top ten. The chain recombines TRBV6-1 with TRBJ2-2; unclear D gene. This TCR derives from an adult in good health. The sequencing here drew on peripheral blood, taken on day 0 of MenACWY control vaccination. In DNA form, the CDR3 reads TGTGCCAGCAGTGAAGAGGTGGGCTCGAACACCGGGGAGCTGTTTTTT. It is translated as CASSEEVGSNTGELFF.